These 17 T cell receptor beta chains were all obtained from the same sample, sequenced in a study of cytomegalovirus exposure and HLA in healthy donors listed by TCRdb under 2017. Libraries were made using the immunoSEQ multiplex PCR assay. The multiplex PCR relied on a mix of 60 forward primers for TCR Vbeta segments and 13 reverse primers for TCR Jbeta segments. TCRdb took over this immuneACCESS table, retaining in-frame rearrangements with V and J assigned. Such tables are incomplete; in checked studies, under half of the missing clones stem from an unresolved V gene, and the remainder is unexplained. The sample profile shows around 190,000 clones; about 84% of them were found once. Clones ranked in the top ten supply roughly 14% of the sample. The sample was PBMCs. All receptors derive from a woman in her thirties in good health and CMV-seropositive.

The J gene is TRBJ1-1, the V gene TRBV6-5; tentative D call: TRBD1 (6 bases). The CDR3 contains 11 residues. V was shortened by 5 bases and J by 8 bases, with 9 bases between the two germline ends. Germline CDR1 is MNHEY and CDR2 is SVGAGI. The CDR3 is CASSQGPEAFF. In DNA form, the CDR3 reads TGTGCCAGCAGTCAGGGGCCCGAAGCTTTCTTT.

The chain has TRBV10-3 and TRBJ2-7; tentative D call: TRBD2 (5 bases). This CDR3 is built from 13 residues. The germline V and J ends were trimmed by 9 bases and 1 base, with 13 bases remaining between them. Germline loops: CDR1 ENHRY, CDR2 SYGVKD. The CDR3 nucleotides are TGTGCCATAGGACTGGACTCGTCCTACGAGCAGTACTTC. Translation: CAIGLDSSYEQYF.

V and J are TRBV6-6 and TRBJ2-5; the D gene is possibly TRBD2 (5 bases). This CDR3 spans 13 amino acids. CDR1 and CDR2 from the germline V gene are MNHNY and SVGAGI (reference sequence). Trimming took off 8 bases at V and 5 bases at J, with 15 bases between the two ends. CDR3 DNA sequence: TGTGCCAGCCGGGCGGCGGGTGTGGAGACCCAGTACTTC. It specifies CASRAAGVETQYF.

This clone was seen more than once but under ten times. The gene calls are TRBV7-2 and TRBJ1-5; tentative D call: TRBD1 (5 bases). Germline loops: CDR1 SGHTA, CDR2 FQGNSA. Trimming removed 1 base at V and 0 bases at J, with 10 bases between. CDR3 length: 16 amino acids. CDR3 bases: TGTGCCAGCAGCTTAGGGGGCCCCTATAGCAATCAGCCCCAGCATTTT. Its protein is CASSLGGPYSNQPQHF.

The chain recombines TRBV19 with TRBJ1-2, with TRBD1 matching 8 bases. The CDR3 runs to 14 residues. Germline CDR1 reads LNHDA; CDR2 reads SQIVND (reference sequence). J gave up 5 bases and V 7 bases, and 9 bases lay outside the gene matches. This chain's CDR3 is CASTPLTGGYGYTF. The DNA for the CDR3 is TGTGCCAGTACCCCACTCACAGGGGGATATGGCTACACCTTC.

The J gene is TRBJ1-2, the V gene TRBV2; 9 bases line up with TRBD1. V was pared by 7 bases and J by 4 bases, with 7 bases of the junction left unmatched. The CDR3 is 14 residues long. From germline, CDR1 is SNHLY and CDR2 FYNNEI. CDR3 sequence: CASTRDRAGYGYTF. The DNA of the CDR3 is TGTGCCAGCACGAGGGACAGGGCAGGCTATGGCTACACCTTC.

The chain carries TRBV10-3 and TRBJ2-3; D unresolved. V gave up 4 bases and J gave up 1 base, with 6 bases separating them. This CDR3 comprises 13 residues. Germline-derived CDR1 and CDR2 are ENHRY and SYGVKD. The CDR3 coding sequence is TGTGCCATCAGTGGGCAGGGCACAGATACGCAGTATTTT. Translation: CAISGQGTDTQYF.

The J gene is TRBJ1-2, the V gene TRBV10-3; 10 bases match TRBD1. Unmatched junction bases numbered 4, after V lost 0 bases and J lost 3 bases. The CDR3 sequence is 16 residues long. CDR1 and CDR2 (germline): ENHRY, SYGVKD. CDR3 residues: CAISESRTGGDYGYTF. The CDR3 DNA sequence: TGTGCCATCAGTGAGTCTAGGACAGGGGGTGACTATGGCTACACCTTC.

Here the CDR3 reads CASSVDGTVNTEAFF. The CDR3 DNA reads TGTGCCAGCAGCGTAGACGGGACAGTTAACACTGAAGCTTTCTTT. The chain recombines TRBV9 with TRBJ1-1; 7 bases align to TRBD1. The CDR3 sequence is 15 residues long. The trim removed 0 bases at V and 2 bases at J, leaving 4 bases unmatched. In germline, CDR1 is SGDLS, CDR2 YYNGEE.

This chain links TRBV19 with TRBJ2-5; the match to TRBD2 covers 8 bases. The trim removed 3 bases at V and 4 bases at J, leaving 7 bases unmatched. CDR3 length: 15 amino acids. From germline, CDR1 is LNHDA and CDR2 SQIVND (reference sequence). The CDR3: CASSISTGRVETQYF. CDR3 nucleotides: TGTGCCAGTAGTATCTCTACCGGGAGGGTAGAGACCCAGTACTTC.

The chain recombines TRBV6-5 with TRBJ2-1; D is ambiguous. V was trimmed by 0 bases and J by 5 bases, leaving 14 bases between them. The CDR3 loop spans 16 amino acids. Germline-derived CDR1 and CDR2 are MNHEY and SVGAGI. CDR3 bases: TGTGCCAGCAGTTACTCGTTCGTCGCAGGCAACAATGAGCAGTTCTTC. This encodes CASSYSFVAGNNEQFF.

CDR3: CASSLWATETGNGELFF. In nucleotides, the CDR3 is TGTGCCAGCAGCTTATGGGCAACTGAAACCGGGAACGGGGAGCTGTTTTTT. The V and J genes are TRBV7-2 and TRBJ2-2; tentative D call: TRBD2 (5 bases). Trimming cost V 2 bases and J 7 bases, with 20 bases left between them. Germline V gene data show CDR1 as SGHTA and CDR2 as FQGNSA. This CDR3 spans 17 amino acids. The complete variable domain, with remaining parts taken from reference TRBV7-2 and TRBJ2-2, reads GAGVSQSPSNKVTEKGKDVELRCDPISGHTALYWYRQSLGQGLEFLIYFQGNSAPDKSGLPSDRFSAERTGGSVSTLTIQRTQQEDSAVYLCASSLWATETGNGELFFGEGSRLTVL.

This clone was seen only a few times. The V and J genes are TRBV5-4 and TRBJ2-6; D remains ambiguous. From germline, CDR1 is SGHNT and CDR2 YYREEE (reference sequence). The V end lost 8 bases, the J end lost 0 bases, and 9 bases lay between the germline ends. The CDR3 runs to 14 residues. This CDR3 reads CASRSLSGANVLTF. The CDR3 nucleotides are TGTGCCAGTCGTAGCCTCTCTGGGGCCAACGTCCTGACTTTC.

The V gene is TRBV6-5, the J gene TRBJ2-2, with TRBD1 identical over 9 bases. The germline CDR1 and CDR2 sequences are MNHEY and SVGAGI. The length of the CDR3 is 14 residues. The V and J ends lost 6 bases and 4 bases, in that order; junction bases with no gene match: 3. The CDR3 sequence: CASSRTGATGELFF. The CDR3, as DNA: TGTGCCAGCAGCCGGACAGGGGCCACCGGGGAGCTGTTTTTT.

This clone was detected only a few times. The chain links TRBV5-6 to TRBJ1-2; TRBD1 is a possible D gene (6 bases). The CDR3 is 14 amino acids. Germline values: CDR1 SGHDT, CDR2 YYEEEE. Trimming removed 4 bases at V and 4 bases at J, with 14 bases between. CDR3 DNA: TGTGCCAGCAGCCCCGAGGGAGGGGGCTATGGCTACACCTTC. As protein: CASSPEGGGYGYTF.

The rearrangement joins TRBV5-6 to TRBJ1-2; possibly TRBD1 for D (5 bases). The V end lost 4 bases, the J end lost 0 bases, and 7 bases lay between the germline ends. The CDR3 loop spans 13 amino acids. Germline V lookup: CDR1 SGHDT, CDR2 YYEEEE. CDR3 coding DNA: TGTGCCAGCAGCCCCAGGGCTAACTATGGCTACACCTTC. This codes for CASSPRANYGYTF.

CDR3: CASSLTVNYGYTF. As DNA, the CDR3 is TGTGCCAGCAGCTTGACAGTGAACTATGGCTACACCTTC. The chain joins TRBV5-6 to TRBJ1-2, with unresolved D. V was clipped by 1 base and J by 2 bases, with 6 bases between them. CDR1 is SGHDT and CDR2 is YYEEEE in the germline V gene. The CDR3 is 13 residues long.